The rows below give T cell receptor beta chains drawn from one sample of a study of CD8+ T cells in alopecia areata. Sequencing used immunoSEQ multiplex PCR; TCRdb keeps in-frame clones, though not all of them. The sample has roughly 150,000 clones; 55% to 65% are singletons. Sequencing input: CD4+ T cells sorted from blood. The source is a human donor in good health. The CDR3 runs from the conserved cysteine through the conserved F or W. The order of the fields is J gene, V gene, D gene, clone size, CDR3 DNA, CDR3 protein. D genes are given only for firm matches. Size values are once, few and many counts, or a class for expanded clones, and some rows have none.

j_call: TRBJ1-3
v_call: TRBV5-1
d_call: NA
clone_size: once
cdr3_nt: TGCGCCAGCGCCCAAGGAAACACCATATATTTT
cdr3_aa: CASAQGNTIYF

j_call: TRBJ2-3
v_call: TRBV25-1
d_call: NA
clone_size: NA
cdr3_nt: TGTGCCAGCAGTGAATCGACTACCCGCACAGATACGCAGTATTTT
cdr3_aa: CASSESTTRTDTQYF

j_call: TRBJ1-1
v_call: TRBV9
d_call: NA
clone_size: NA
cdr3_nt: TGTGCCAGCAGCGTAGATCCCAGGGTCGAAACTGAAGCTTTCTTT
cdr3_aa: CASSVDPRVETEAFF

j_call: TRBJ2-5
v_call: TRBV29-1
d_call: NA
clone_size: few
cdr3_nt: TGCAGCGTTGAAGCGTCCTTGGAGACCCAGTACTTC
cdr3_aa: CSVEASLETQYF

j_call: TRBJ2-6
v_call: TRBV9
d_call: NA
clone_size: NA
cdr3_nt: TGTGCCAGCAGCGCTGGACGAGGCTCTGGGGCCAACGTCCTGACTTTC
cdr3_aa: CASSAGRGSGANVLTF

j_call: TRBJ2-7
v_call: TRBV21-1
d_call: NA
clone_size: few
cdr3_nt: TGTGCCAGCAGCAGCGTCCTCCAGGGCGGCGAGCAGTACTTC
cdr3_aa: CASSSVLQGGEQYF

j_call: TRBJ2-1
v_call: TRBV25-1
d_call: NA
clone_size: few
cdr3_nt: TGTGCCAGCATCTCAGGTGGCCGGGCCCACAATGAGCAGTTCTTC
cdr3_aa: CASISGGRAHNEQFF

j_call: TRBJ2-7
v_call: TRBV28
d_call: NA
clone_size: few
cdr3_nt: TGTGCCAGCAGTTTATCCAGGGACAAGTACTTC
cdr3_aa: CASSLSRDKYF

j_call: TRBJ2-3
v_call: TRBV29-1
d_call: TRBD2
clone_size: NA
cdr3_nt: TGCAGCGCGCTGACTAGCGGGAGGTCCGATACGCAGTATTTT
cdr3_aa: CSALTSGRSDTQYF

j_call: TRBJ2-1
v_call: TRBV29-1
d_call: NA
clone_size: NA
cdr3_nt: TGCAGCGTTGCACAATTTGTCTACAATGAGCAGTTCTTC
cdr3_aa: CSVAQFVYNEQFF

j_call: TRBJ2-1
v_call: TRBV9
d_call: NA
clone_size: NA
cdr3_nt: TGTGCCAGCAGCGTAGAAGGTCTTGATGAGCAGTTCTTC
cdr3_aa: CASSVEGLDEQFF

j_call: TRBJ1-2
v_call: TRBV25-1
d_call: NA
clone_size: NA
cdr3_nt: TGTGCCAGCAGTGCGGCAAACTATGGCTACACCTTC
cdr3_aa: CASSAANYGYTF

j_call: TRBJ2-5
v_call: TRBV6-5
d_call: NA
clone_size: NA
cdr3_nt: TGTGCCAGCAGTTTTAAGCGGCGGGAGACCCAGTACTTC
cdr3_aa: CASSFKRRETQYF

j_call: TRBJ1-1
v_call: TRBV28
d_call: TRBD1
clone_size: NA
cdr3_nt: TGTGCCAGCAGGACGCTCCTACGGGGACAGTCGAACACTGAAGCTTTCTTT
cdr3_aa: CASRTLLRGQSNTEAFF

j_call: TRBJ2-7
v_call: TRBV6-5
d_call: NA
clone_size: NA
cdr3_nt: TGTGCCAGCAGTCAGACCGCCTACGAGCAGTACTTC
cdr3_aa: CASSQTAYEQYF

j_call: TRBJ2-3
v_call: TRBV6-5
d_call: NA
clone_size: once
cdr3_nt: TGTGCCAGCGGGCGGGGAAGCACAGATACGCAGTATTTT
cdr3_aa: CASGRGSTDTQYF

j_call: TRBJ2-2
v_call: TRBV5-1
d_call: TRBD1
clone_size: NA
cdr3_nt: TGCGCCAGCAGCTATTGGACAGGGGCGAACACCGGGGAGCTGTTTTTT
cdr3_aa: CASSYWTGANTGELFF

j_call: TRBJ2-2
v_call: TRBV4-1
d_call: TRBD2
clone_size: NA
cdr3_nt: TGCGCCAGCAGCCAGAGACTAGCGGGAGGCACCGGGGAGCTGTTTTTT
cdr3_aa: CASSQRLAGGTGELFF

j_call: TRBJ1-2
v_call: TRBV27
d_call: TRBD1
clone_size: NA
cdr3_nt: TGTGCCAGCAGTATCGACAGGGAATATGGCTACACCTTC
cdr3_aa: CASSIDREYGYTF

j_call: TRBJ2-6
v_call: TRBV9
d_call: NA
clone_size: NA
cdr3_nt: TGTGCCAGCAGCGTACGCGGGTCGGGGGCCAACGTCCTGACTTTC
cdr3_aa: CASSVRGSGANVLTF

j_call: TRBJ2-1
v_call: TRBV27
d_call: NA
clone_size: NA
cdr3_nt: TGTGCCAGCACCTCTAGGAACACCTACAATGAGCAGTTCTTC
cdr3_aa: CASTSRNTYNEQFF

j_call: TRBJ2-7
v_call: TRBV7-2
d_call: NA
clone_size: once
cdr3_nt: TGTGCCAGCACCGCGGGACCCTTCCCCTACGAGCAGTACTTC
cdr3_aa: CASTAGPFPYEQYF

j_call: TRBJ2-1
v_call: TRBV11-1
d_call: TRBD2
clone_size: few
cdr3_nt: TGTGCCAGCAGCCTTATAGCGGGCTCCTACAATGAGCAGTTCTTC
cdr3_aa: CASSLIAGSYNEQFF

j_call: TRBJ2-1
v_call: TRBV19
d_call: NA
clone_size: few
cdr3_nt: TGTGCCAGTAGTATAGACCGCAACTCCTACAATGAGCAGTTCTTC
cdr3_aa: CASSIDRNSYNEQFF

j_call: TRBJ2-4
v_call: TRBV29-1
d_call: NA
clone_size: NA
cdr3_nt: TGCAGCGTCTCACCGGGACACCTGTTGGGGGCCAAAAACATTCAGTACTTC
cdr3_aa: CSVSPGHLLGAKNIQYF

j_call: TRBJ2-5
v_call: TRBV29-1
d_call: NA
clone_size: few
cdr3_nt: TGCAGCGTCCAACCGGGGGAGACCCAGTACTTC
cdr3_aa: CSVQPGETQYF

j_call: TRBJ1-2
v_call: TRBV27
d_call: NA
clone_size: many
cdr3_nt: TGTGCCAGCAGTTTATCGAGATGGACAATCGGCTACACCTTC
cdr3_aa: CASSLSRWTIGYTF

j_call: TRBJ2-7
v_call: TRBV25-1
d_call: TRBD2
clone_size: few
cdr3_nt: TGTGCCAGCAGTGGACTAGGACTAGCGGGAGGTGAGCAGTACTTC
cdr3_aa: CASSGLGLAGGEQYF

j_call: TRBJ1-3
v_call: TRBV28
d_call: NA
clone_size: NA
cdr3_nt: TGTGCCAGCAGTTCCCCGACATCCTTTGGAAACACCATATATTTT
cdr3_aa: CASSSPTSFGNTIYF

j_call: TRBJ2-5
v_call: TRBV29-1
d_call: NA
clone_size: NA
cdr3_nt: TGCAGCGTTGTGACTAGAGGCGAGACCCAGTACTTC
cdr3_aa: CSVVTRGETQYF

j_call: TRBJ2-5
v_call: TRBV4-1
d_call: NA
clone_size: few
cdr3_nt: TGCGCCAGCAGCCAAGCTAGGGGTGAGACCCAGTACTTC
cdr3_aa: CASSQARGETQYF

j_call: TRBJ2-6
v_call: TRBV4-1
d_call: TRBD1
clone_size: NA
cdr3_nt: TGCGCCAGCAGCCCCGGGGCGGGACAGGGGGCTGTCGGGGCCAACGTCCTGACTTTC
cdr3_aa: CASSPGAGQGAVGANVLTF

j_call: TRBJ2-2
v_call: TRBV18
d_call: TRBD1
clone_size: NA
cdr3_nt: TGTGCCAGCTCCACAGGGGGCTCCGGGGAGCTGTTTTTT
cdr3_aa: CASSTGGSGELFF

j_call: TRBJ2-1
v_call: TRBV30
d_call: NA
clone_size: NA
cdr3_nt: TGTGCCTGGAGTGTAGGGGTACGGGGTGAGCAGTTCTTC
cdr3_aa: CAWSVGVRGEQFF

j_call: TRBJ2-5
v_call: TRBV30
d_call: TRBD1
clone_size: NA
cdr3_nt: TGTGCCTGGACGCTGGGACAGGGGATAATAGAGACCCAGTACTTC
cdr3_aa: CAWTLGQGIIETQYF

j_call: TRBJ1-2
v_call: TRBV7-9
d_call: NA
clone_size: NA
cdr3_nt: TGTGCCAGCAGCCCCCGGGAGGCGGACTATGGCTACACCTTC
cdr3_aa: CASSPREADYGYTF

j_call: TRBJ2-7
v_call: TRBV29-1
d_call: TRBD1
clone_size: NA
cdr3_nt: TGCAGCTACGGGACAGGAACTACCGAGCAGTACTTC
cdr3_aa: CSYGTGTTEQYF

j_call: TRBJ2-5
v_call: TRBV15
d_call: NA
clone_size: few
cdr3_nt: TGTGCCACCAGCGCAAGTTGGGAGACCCAGTACTTC
cdr3_aa: CATSASWETQYF

j_call: TRBJ2-2
v_call: TRBV5-1
d_call: NA
clone_size: NA
cdr3_nt: TGCGCCAGCAGCTTGTCTAGCTGGAACACCGGGGAGCTGTTTTTT
cdr3_aa: CASSLSSWNTGELFF

j_call: TRBJ2-1
v_call: TRBV4-1
d_call: TRBD2
clone_size: NA
cdr3_nt: TGCGCCAGCAGCCTATTGAGAGGGAGGGCCGCGAACTACAATGAGCAGTTCTTC
cdr3_aa: CASSLLRGRAANYNEQFF

j_call: TRBJ2-3
v_call: TRBV6-5
d_call: NA
clone_size: few
cdr3_nt: TGTGCCAGCAGTGGGCGAGATACGCAGTATTTT
cdr3_aa: CASSGRDTQYF

j_call: TRBJ1-2
v_call: TRBV5-1
d_call: NA
clone_size: NA
cdr3_nt: TGCGCCAGCAGCTTGGCGGTCGGGAACTATGGCTACACCTTC
cdr3_aa: CASSLAVGNYGYTF